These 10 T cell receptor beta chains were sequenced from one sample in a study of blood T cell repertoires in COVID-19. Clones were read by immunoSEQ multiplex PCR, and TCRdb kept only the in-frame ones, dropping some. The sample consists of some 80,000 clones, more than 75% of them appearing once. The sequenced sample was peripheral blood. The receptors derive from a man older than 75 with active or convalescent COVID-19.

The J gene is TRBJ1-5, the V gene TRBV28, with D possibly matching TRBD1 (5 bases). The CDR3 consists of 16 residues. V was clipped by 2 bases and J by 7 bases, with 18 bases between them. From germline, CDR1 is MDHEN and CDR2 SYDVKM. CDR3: CASSLPNNERQQPQHF. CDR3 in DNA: TGTGCCAGCAGTTTACCTAATAACGAACGACAGCAGCCCCAGCATTTT.

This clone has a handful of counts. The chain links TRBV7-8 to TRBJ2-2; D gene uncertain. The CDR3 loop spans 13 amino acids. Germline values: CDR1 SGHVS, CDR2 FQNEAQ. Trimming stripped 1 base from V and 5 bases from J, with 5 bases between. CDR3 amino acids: CASSLGRTGELFF. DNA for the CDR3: TGTGCCAGCAGCTTAGGTCGGACCGGGGAGCTGTTTTTT. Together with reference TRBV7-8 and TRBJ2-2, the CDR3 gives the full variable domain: GAGVSQSPRYKVAKRGQDVALRCDPISGHVSLFWYQQALGQGPEFLTYFQNEAQLDKSGLPSDRFFAERPEGSVSTLKIQRTQQEDSAVYLCASSLGRTGELFFGEGSRLTVL.

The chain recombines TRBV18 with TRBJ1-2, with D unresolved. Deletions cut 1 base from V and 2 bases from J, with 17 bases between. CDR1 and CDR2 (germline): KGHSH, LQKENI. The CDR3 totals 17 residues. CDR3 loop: CASSPLVPGPSNYGYTF. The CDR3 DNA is TGTGCCAGCTCACCACTGGTTCCAGGCCCCTCGAACTATGGCTACACCTTC.

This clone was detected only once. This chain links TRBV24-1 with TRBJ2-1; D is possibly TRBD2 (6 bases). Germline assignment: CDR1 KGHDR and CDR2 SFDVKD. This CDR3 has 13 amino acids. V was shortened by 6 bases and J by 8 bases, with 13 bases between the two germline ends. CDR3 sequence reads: CATSREVGDEQFF. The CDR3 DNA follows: TGTGCCACCAGTAGGGAGGTTGGCGATGAGCAGTTCTTC.

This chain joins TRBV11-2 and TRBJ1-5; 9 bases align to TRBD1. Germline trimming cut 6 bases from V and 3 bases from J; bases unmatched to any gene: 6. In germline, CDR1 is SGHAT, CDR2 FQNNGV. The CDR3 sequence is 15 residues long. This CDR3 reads CASSTDRGNNQPQHF. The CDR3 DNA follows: TGTGCCAGCAGTACGGACAGGGGTAACAATCAGCCCCAGCATTTT.

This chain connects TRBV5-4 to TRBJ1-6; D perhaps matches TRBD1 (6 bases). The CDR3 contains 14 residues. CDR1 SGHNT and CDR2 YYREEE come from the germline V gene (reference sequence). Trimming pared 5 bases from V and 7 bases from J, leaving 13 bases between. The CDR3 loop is CASREQGRNSPLHF. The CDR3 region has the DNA TGTGCCAGCAGAGAGCAGGGGAGAAATTCACCCCTCCACTTT. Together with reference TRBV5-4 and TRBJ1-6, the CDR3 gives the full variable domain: ETGVTQSPTHLIKTRGQQVTLRCSSQSGHNTVSWYQQALGQGPQFIFQYYREEENGRGNFPPRFSGLQFPNYSSELNVNALELDDSALYLCASREQGRNSPLHFGNGTRLTVT.

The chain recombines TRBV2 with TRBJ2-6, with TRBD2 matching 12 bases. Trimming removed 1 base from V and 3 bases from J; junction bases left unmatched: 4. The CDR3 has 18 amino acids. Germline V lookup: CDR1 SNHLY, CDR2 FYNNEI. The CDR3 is CASSEGRTSGIGANVLTF. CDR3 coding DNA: TGTGCCAGCAGTGAAGGGAGGACTAGCGGGATTGGGGCCAACGTCCTGACTTTC.

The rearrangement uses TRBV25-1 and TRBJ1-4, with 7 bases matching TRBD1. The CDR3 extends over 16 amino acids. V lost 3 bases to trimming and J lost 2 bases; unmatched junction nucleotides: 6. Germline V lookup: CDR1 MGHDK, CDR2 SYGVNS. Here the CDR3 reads CASSEKRGPTNEKLFF. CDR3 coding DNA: TGTGCCAGCAGTGAGAAGAGGGGGCCCACTAATGAAAAACTGTTTTTT.

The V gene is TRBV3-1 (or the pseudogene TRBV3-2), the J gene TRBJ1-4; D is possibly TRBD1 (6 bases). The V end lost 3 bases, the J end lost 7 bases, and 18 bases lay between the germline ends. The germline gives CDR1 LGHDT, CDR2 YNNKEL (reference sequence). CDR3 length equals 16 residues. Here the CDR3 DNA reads TGTGCCAGCAGCCAGGAGGGTGGGGGGGCCTTTGAAAAACTGTTTTTT. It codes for CASSQEGGGAFEKLFF.

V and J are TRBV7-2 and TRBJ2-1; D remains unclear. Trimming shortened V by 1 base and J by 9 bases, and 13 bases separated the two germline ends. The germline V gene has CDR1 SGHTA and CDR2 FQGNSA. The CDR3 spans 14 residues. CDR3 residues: CASSLVGQASEQFF. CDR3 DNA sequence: TGTGCCAGCAGCTTAGTTGGGCAGGCAAGTGAGCAGTTCTTC.